These T cell receptor beta chains were read from a single sample in a study of blood T cells in healthy people across ages. In TCRdb, the 5' RACE reads were re-called with MiXCR into one record per CDR3 protein. The data hold some 1,500,000 distinct CDR3 sequences, with roughly 43% observed a single time. The sequenced material came from blood. Receptor source: a woman aged 18-29 years in good health. Each CDR3 is given with its conserved first and last residue. A D gene is named only where the DNA matches it firmly. The size of a clone is reported for some rows only, either as once, few or many, or as a class for expanded clones.

cdr3_aa cdr3_nt clone_size j_call v_call d_call
CASSVTGGRYGYTF TGTGCCAGCAGTGTGACAGGGGGCCGGTATGGCTACACCTTC few TRBJ1-2 TRBV12-3/TRBV12-4 TRBD1
CASRQSSADTQYF TGTGCCAGCAGACAATCTAGCGCAGATACGCAGTATTTT . TRBJ2-3 TRBV7-2 .
CASSQDGGFYNEQYF TGCGCCAGCAGCCAAGACGGGGGGTTCTACAATGAGCAGTACTTC . TRBJ2-7 TRBV4-3 TRBD2
CAISEKDRTNYGYTF TGTGCCATCAGTGAGAAAGACAGGACCAACTATGGCTACACCTTC . TRBJ1-2 TRBV10-3 .
CASSPGNSPLHF TGTGCCAGCAGTCCAGGGAATTCACCCCTCCACTTT many TRBJ1-6 TRBV7-2 .
CAVAGGGNEQFF TGTGCCGTAGCGGGAGGGGGCAATGAGCAGTTCTTC . TRBJ2-1 TRBV14 TRBD2
CASRETGDSYGYTF TGTGCCAGCAGGGAGACAGGCGACTCCTATGGCTACACCTTC . TRBJ1-2 TRBV7-9 .
CASTPGQGNSPLNF TGTGCCAGCACCCCGGGACAGGGGAATTCACCCCTCAACTTT . TRBJ1-6 TRBV12-3/TRBV12-4 TRBD1
CASSELRNSPLHF TGTGCCAGCAGTGAATTGAGAAATTCACCCCTCCACTTT few TRBJ1-6 TRBV6-1 .
CSVVWHWETEAFF TGCAGCGTTGTATGGCATTGGGAAACTGAAGCTTTCTTT few TRBJ1-1 TRBV29-1 .
CASSPLATLGYNEQFF TGTGCCAGCAGCCCCCTGGCTACCCTAGGGTACAATGAGCAGTTCTTC few TRBJ2-1 TRBV7-2 .
CASNLGTGGLANYGYTF TGTGCCAGCAATCTCGGAACAGGGGGCTTAGCTAACTATGGCTACACCTTC . TRBJ1-2 TRBV7-9 TRBD1
CASSRDRASEQYF TGTGCCAGCAGTCGCGACAGGGCTTCCGAGCAGTACTTC few TRBJ2-7 TRBV6-5 TRBD1
CASSKEANSPPHF TGTGCCAGCAGCAAAGAGGCTAATTCACCCCCCCACTTT . TRBJ1-6 TRBV7-3 .
CASSKGYDYEQYF TGCGCCAGCAGTAAGGGGTATGACTACGAGCAGTACTTC . TRBJ2-7 TRBV5-1 .
CASLDKSNTGELFF TGTGCCAGTCTGGACAAGTCGAACACCGGGGAGCTGTTTTTT . TRBJ2-2 TRBV28 .
CASSREKGRANVLTF TGTGCCAGCAGCAGGGAGAAGGGCAGGGCCAACGTCCTGACTTTC few TRBJ2-6 TRBV7-2 .
CASSERAPNQPQHF TGTGCCAGCAGTGAGAGGGCCCCCAATCAGCCCCAGCATTTT few TRBJ1-5 TRBV6-5 .
CASSLGPRGYEQFF TGTGCCAGCAGTTTAGGTCCTCGAGGCTATGAGCAGTTCTTC . TRBJ2-1 TRBV27 .
CASSQRTSGSWELFF TGCGCCAGCAGCCAAAGAACTAGCGGGAGCTGGGAGCTGTTTTTT . TRBJ2-2 TRBV4-3 TRBD2
CASSQWGRPSGAYTF TGTGCCAGCAGCCAGTGGGGCCGGCCTTCGGGAGCCTACACCTTC . TRBJ1-2 TRBV7-8 .
CSAGPSYEQYF TGCAGTGCTGGACCGTCCTACGAGCAGTACTTC . TRBJ2-7 TRBV20-1 .
CASSSFQGATEAFF TGTGCCAGCAGCTCCTTCCAGGGGGCCACTGAAGCTTTCTTT many TRBJ1-1 TRBV11-2 TRBD1
CASSLVSGPYNEQFF TGTGCCAGCAGCTTAGTCAGCGGGCCTTACAATGAGCAGTTCTTC few TRBJ2-1 TRBV7-2 .
CASSKAAGGTDTQYF TGTGCCAGCAGCAAAGCGGCAGGGGGCACAGATACGCAGTATTTT . TRBJ2-3 TRBV21-1 .
CSAPARIGTDMQYF TGCAGTGCCCCGGCGCGGATTGGCACAGATATGCAGTATTTT . TRBJ2-3 TRBV20-1 .
CASSPPEQGHYEQYF TGTGCCAGCAGCCCCCCCGAACAGGGGCACTACGAGCAGTACTTC . TRBJ2-7 TRBV7-8 TRBD1